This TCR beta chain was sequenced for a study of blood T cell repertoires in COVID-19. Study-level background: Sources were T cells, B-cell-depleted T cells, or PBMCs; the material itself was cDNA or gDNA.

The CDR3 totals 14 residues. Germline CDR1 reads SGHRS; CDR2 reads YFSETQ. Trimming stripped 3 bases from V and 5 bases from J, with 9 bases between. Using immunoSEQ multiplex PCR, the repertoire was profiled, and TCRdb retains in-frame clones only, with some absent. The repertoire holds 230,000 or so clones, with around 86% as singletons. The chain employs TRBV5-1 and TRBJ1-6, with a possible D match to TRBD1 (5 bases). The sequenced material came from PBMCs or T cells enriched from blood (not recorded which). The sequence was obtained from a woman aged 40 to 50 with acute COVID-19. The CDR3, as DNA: TGCGCCAGCAGCTCGACAGTTAATAATTCACCCCTCCACTTT. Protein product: CASSSTVNNSPLHF.